This T cell receptor (beta chain) was retrieved from a study of radiotherapy plus CTLA-4 blockade in lung cancer. In chemo-refractory metastatic non-small-cell lung cancer, patients got ipilimumab CTLA-4 blockade together with focal radiation. Generated by immunoSEQ multiplex PCR, the TCRdb table keeps only in-frame clones and is missing some. The sample lists about 120,000 clones, about 87% occurring once. Trimming took off 2 bases at V and 7 bases at J, with 27 bases between the two ends. The CDR3 extends over 19 amino acids. Germline CDR1 LGHNA, CDR2 YNFKEQ. The TCR comes from a human donor with non-small cell lung cancer that progressed on radiotherapy plus ipilimumab. The specimen was peripheral blood, collected from a patient treated with radiotherapy plus ipilimumab. The rearrangement uses TRBV4-2 and TRBJ2-1; weak D call: TRBD2 (6 bases). The CDR3 here is CASSQFSPLGGGGRNEQFF. CDR3 DNA sequence: TGTGCCAGCAGCCAATTTTCCCCTTTGGGGGGTGGGGGAAGAAATGAGCAGTTCTTC.